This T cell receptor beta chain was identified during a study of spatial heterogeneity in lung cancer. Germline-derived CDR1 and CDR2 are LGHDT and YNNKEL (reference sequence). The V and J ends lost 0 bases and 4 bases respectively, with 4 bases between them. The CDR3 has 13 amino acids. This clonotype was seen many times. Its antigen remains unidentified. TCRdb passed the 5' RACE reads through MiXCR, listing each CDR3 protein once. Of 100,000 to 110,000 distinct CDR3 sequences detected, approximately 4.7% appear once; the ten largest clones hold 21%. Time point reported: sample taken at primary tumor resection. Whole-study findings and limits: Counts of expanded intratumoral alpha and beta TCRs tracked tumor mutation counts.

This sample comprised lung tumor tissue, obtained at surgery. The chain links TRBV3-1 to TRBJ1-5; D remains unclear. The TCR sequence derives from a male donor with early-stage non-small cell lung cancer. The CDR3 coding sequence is TGTGCCAGCAGCCAAGATAATAATCAGCCCCAGCATTTT. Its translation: CASSQDNNQPQHF.